A selection of T cell receptor beta chains follows, all from one sample in a study of a mutant IDH1 vaccine in newly diagnosed glioma. Their antigens are not known. Clones were sequenced by immunoSEQ multiplex PCR, and TCRdb holds only the in-frame ones, with some missing. The sample shows around 62,000 clones, 70% to 90% of them seen only once. The sequencing used PBMCs, collected from a glioma patient whose treatment included an IDH1 peptide vaccine. All receptors derive from a man between 35 and 55 years old with glioma. The CDR3 runs from the conserved cysteine through the conserved F or W. The D gene is left open where the match is weak. Not all rows give a size; the values are once, few, many and, for expanded clones, a class.

size	D	V	J	length	CDR3	DNA
NA	NA	TRBV9	TRBJ1-5	15	CASSVGAGGNQPQHF	TGTGCCAGCAGCGTCGGAGCAGGGGGCAATCAGCCCCAGCATTTT
NA	NA	TRBV15	TRBJ2-7	14	CATSRDVQGREQYF	TGTGCCACCAGCAGAGATGTACAGGGCCGGGAGCAGTACTTC
NA	NA	TRBV7-6	TRBJ1-4	13	CASRRDRQGRLFF	TGTGCCAGCAGACGGGATAGGCAGGGGCGACTGTTTTTT
NA	NA	TRBV21-1	TRBJ1-2	14	CASRFRDRSFGYTF	TGTGCCAGCAGGTTCCGGGACAGGTCCTTTGGCTACACCTTC
NA	TRBD1	TRBV5-4	TRBJ2-3	13	CASSSTGTDTQYF	TGTGCCAGCAGCTCGACAGGGACAGATACGCAGTATTTT
NA	TRBD2	TRBV5-1	TRBJ2-3	17	CASSGGLAGASTDTQYF	TGCGCCAGCAGCGGGGGACTAGCGGGAGCTAGCACAGATACGCAGTATTTT
NA	NA	TRBV12-5	TRBJ1-1	15	CASGPPLLLNTEAFF	TGTGCTAGTGGACCCCCCCTTCTCCTGAACACTGAAGCTTTCTTT
NA	NA	TRBV6-1	TRBJ2-7	13	CASSEENVHEQYF	TGTGCCAGCAGTGAAGAAAACGTCCACGAGCAGTACTTC
NA	TRBD1	TRBV27	TRBJ2-5	15	CASSLGQGIGETQYF	TGTGCCAGCAGTTTGGGACAGGGGATTGGGGAGACCCAGTACTTC
NA	TRBD2	TRBV11-2	TRBJ2-3	17	CASSPGGGQPSTDTQYF	TGTGCCAGCAGCCCCGGGGGGGGGCAGCCCAGCACAGATACGCAGTATTTT
NA	TRBD1	TRBV19	TRBJ1-5	15	CASRFQGGSNQPQHF	TGTGCCAGTAGGTTTCAGGGGGGAAGCAATCAGCCCCAGCATTTT
once	NA	TRBV18	TRBJ2-3	15	CASSPETLQADTQYF	TGTGCCAGCTCACCGGAGACTCTCCAAGCAGATACGCAGTATTTT
NA	NA	TRBV6-1	TRBJ1-2	14	CASALDRANYGYTF	TGTGCCAGCGCCCTTGACAGAGCTAACTATGGCTACACCTTC
NA	TRBD2	TRBV10-2	TRBJ2-1	14	CASWPSGEGYEQFF	TGCGCCAGCTGGCCAAGCGGGGAGGGCTATGAGCAGTTCTTC
NA	NA	TRBV5-1	TRBJ1-5	11	CASSSDQPQHF	TGCGCCAGCAGCTCCGATCAGCCCCAGCATTTT
NA	NA	TRBV5-1	TRBJ1-5	14	CASSLEGRNQPQHF	TGCGCCAGCAGCTTGGAGGGTCGGAATCAGCCCCAGCATTTT
NA	TRBD2	TRBV5-4	TRBJ2-5	16	CASSLNSGGALETQYF	TGTGCCAGCAGCTTGAACAGCGGGGGGGCTTTGGAGACCCAGTACTTC
NA	NA	TRBV27	TRBJ1-1	13	CASSLRHLTEAFF	TGTGCCAGCAGTTTACGGCACCTCACTGAAGCTTTCTTT
NA	TRBD1	TRBV14	TRBJ2-1	14	CASSLTRQGNEQFF	TGTGCCAGCAGCCTAACCCGACAGGGCAATGAGCAGTTCTTC
NA	TRBD1	TRBV11-3	TRBJ2-3	14	CASSPGQATDTQYF	TGTGCCAGCAGCCCGGGACAGGCAACAGATACGCAGTATTTT
NA	TRBD2	TRBV7-9	TRBJ2-3	15	CASFESGAPTDTQYF	TGTGCCAGCTTTGAGAGCGGGGCTCCCACAGATACGCAGTATTTT
NA	TRBD1	TRBV10-3	TRBJ2-7	16	CAINGQGMTSPYEQYF	TGTGCCATCAACGGACAGGGGATGACTTCTCCTTACGAGCAGTACTTC
NA	NA	TRBV2	TRBJ1-5	14	CASSPDPEYQPQHF	TGTGCCAGCAGTCCGGACCCCGAATACCAGCCCCAGCATTTT
NA	NA	TRBV28	TRBJ1-3	15	CASSFEGLHDRTIYF	TGTGCCAGCAGTTTTGAAGGCCTTCACGACCGCACCATATATTTT
NA	NA	TRBV19	TRBJ1-6	14	CASSISTFNSPLHF	TGTGCCAGTAGTATATCGACCTTCAATTCACCCCTCCACTTT
NA	NA	TRBV18	TRBJ2-7	11	CASSLERDQYF	TGTGCCAGCTCACTTGAGAGGGATCAGTACTTC
NA	NA	TRBV28	TRBJ1-5	17	CASSFPPYGTVDQPQHF	TGTGCCAGCAGTTTCCCCCCTTACGGGACTGTGGATCAGCCCCAGCATTTT
NA	NA	TRBV19	TRBJ2-5	13	CASSTGAQETQYF	TGTGCCAGTAGTACCGGGGCCCAAGAGACCCAGTACTTC
NA	TRBD2	TRBV27	TRBJ2-1	15	CASSSTGGDGNEQFF	TGTGCCAGCAGTTCGACGGGGGGGGATGGCAATGAGCAGTTCTTC
NA	NA	TRBV6-5	TRBJ1-6	14	CATLGGQNNSPLHF	TGTGCCACCCTCGGCGGACAAAATAATTCACCCCTCCACTTT
NA	NA	TRBV28	TRBJ1-1	14	CASSHGGGPTEAFF	TGTGCCAGCAGTCACGGTGGAGGGCCCACTGAAGCTTTCTTT
NA	TRBD1	TRBV6-5	TRBJ2-3	16	CASSYPGQGGTDTQYF	TGTGCCAGCAGTTACCCCGGACAGGGAGGAACAGATACGCAGTATTTT
NA	TRBD2	TRBV5-1	TRBJ2-2	20	CASSKTIRGTSGTNTGELFF	TGCGCCAGCAGCAAGACAATACGCGGGACTAGCGGGACGAACACCGGGGAGCTGTTTTTT
NA	NA	TRBV2	TRBJ2-7	12	CASSENGYEQYF	TGTGCCAGCAGTGAGAACGGGTACGAGCAGTACTTC
few	NA	TRBV4-1	TRBJ2-1	14	CASSQPTSNNEQFF	TGCGCCAGCAGCCAACCGACGAGTAACAATGAGCAGTTCTTC
once	NA	TRBV7-2	TRBJ2-7	12	CASSRPTYEQYF	TGTGCCAGCAGCCGCCCTACCTACGAGCAGTACTTC
NA	NA	TRBV10-2	TRBJ2-1	15	CASSGGTRSYNEQFF	TGCGCCAGCAGTGGCGGGACCCGCTCCTACAATGAGCAGTTCTTC
NA	TRBD2	TRBV7-2	TRBJ2-7	13	CASRTSGKYEQYF	TGTGCCAGCAGGACTAGCGGAAAATACGAGCAGTACTTC
NA	TRBD2	TRBV28	TRBJ2-1	15	CASSLLAGFGSEQFF	TGTGCCAGCAGCTTACTAGCGGGGTTTGGCAGTGAGCAGTTCTTC
NA	TRBD1	TRBV5-1	TRBJ1-3	16	CASSPDRGRGGNTIYF	TGCGCCAGCAGCCCCGACAGGGGGCGAGGGGGAAACACCATATATTTT
NA	TRBD2	TRBV7-9	TRBJ2-2	16	CASSIREGGRTGELFF	TGTGCCAGCAGCATCCGGGAGGGGGGAAGAACCGGGGAGCTGTTTTTT
NA	NA	TRBV2	TRBJ1-6	15	CASSVPYPVSSPLHF	TGTGCCAGCAGTGTCCCCTATCCAGTTTCGTCACCCCTCCACTTT
NA	NA	TRBV5-5	TRBJ1-1	14	CASSLGRGNTEAFF	TGTGCCAGCAGCTTAGGTCGGGGGAACACTGAAGCTTTCTTT
once	TRBD1	TRBV19	TRBJ2-5	14	CATRGQGGGETQYF	TGTGCCACTAGAGGACAGGGGGGCGGAGAGACCCAGTACTTC
NA	TRBD2	TRBV28	TRBJ2-1	13	CASLAGGYNEQFF	TGTGCCAGTCTAGCGGGAGGCTACAATGAGCAGTTCTTC
NA	TRBD2	TRBV19	TRBJ2-3	15	CASSISAGGADTQYF	TGTGCCAGTAGTATCTCAGCGGGAGGAGCAGATACGCAGTATTTT
once	NA	TRBV5-1	TRBJ1-1	13	CASKSRQGTSAFF	TGCGCCAGTAAATCGAGGCAGGGAACCTCAGCTTTCTTT
NA	TRBD1	TRBV19	TRBJ1-2	15	CASKPGQGSLGGYTF	TGTGCCAGTAAGCCGGGACAGGGAAGTTTGGGAGGCTACACCTTC
NA	NA	TRBV18	TRBJ2-7	12	CASSSSSYEQYF	TGTGCCAGCTCATCGAGCTCCTACGAGCAGTACTTC
few	NA	TRBV4-1	TRBJ1-4	14	CASSQDLGRTKLFF	TGCGCCAGCAGCCAAGATCTAGGGCGGACGAAACTGTTTTTT
NA	TRBD2	TRBV6-4	TRBJ2-3	15	CASSELAGGPDTQYF	TGTGCCAGCAGTGAGCTAGCGGGGGGGCCAGATACGCAGTATTTT
NA	TRBD1	TRBV28	TRBJ2-5	16	CASSLSGTGGYGGQYF	TGTGCCAGCAGTTTGTCGGGGACAGGGGGCTACGGGGGCCAGTACTTC
NA	NA	TRBV20-1	TRBJ2-5	11	CSRRDKETQYF	TGCAGCCGGCGGGACAAAGAGACCCAGTACTTC
NA	NA	TRBV28	TRBJ1-2	13	CASSLGTNYGYTF	TGTGCCAGCAGTTTAGGGACTAACTATGGCTACACCTTC
few	NA	TRBV14	TRBJ2-2	15	CASALTGAKTGELFF	TGTGCCAGCGCCTTAACGGGAGCAAAAACCGGGGAGCTGTTTTTT
NA	TRBD1	TRBV19	TRBJ1-3	15	CASSLKQGARNTIYF	TGTGCCAGTAGTTTAAAACAGGGGGCGCGGAACACCATATATTTT
NA	TRBD1	TRBV5-5	TRBJ2-3	15	CASSRGTGDADTQYF	TGTGCCAGCAGCCGAGGGACAGGGGACGCAGATACGCAGTATTTT
once	NA	TRBV10-1	TRBJ2-6	19	CASSESSDSILSGANVLTF	TGCGCCAGCAGTGAGTCTTCGGACAGTATACTCTCTGGGGCCAACGTCCTGACTTTC
NA	NA	TRBV29-1	TRBJ2-1	17	CSVEDPAVLAGADEQFF	TGCAGCGTTGAAGACCCGGCGGTGCTAGCCGGGGCCGATGAGCAGTTCTTC
once	NA	TRBV2	TRBJ1-5	16	CASRRTGTQNRQPQHF	TGTGCCAGCAGAAGAACCGGGACGCAAAACCGTCAGCCCCAGCATTTT